Listed below are T cell receptor beta chains from one sample, sequenced in a study of glioma-infiltrating T cells after dendritic cell vaccination. Libraries were prepared by immunoSEQ multiplex PCR; TCRdb keeps only in-frame clonotypes and omits some of them. The table includes 45,000 to 60,000 clones, about 79% detected once. The material was blood, obtained after dendritic cell vaccination. These TCRs come from a human donor with glioblastoma. Both conserved end residues are part of each CDR3. D genes are given only for firm matches. Not every row has a clone size; where given, it reads once, few, many or a size class.

>TRBJ1-1|TRBD1|TRBV9|-
CASSARPHRGIEAFF
TGTGCCAGCAGCGCGAGGCCCCACAGGGGGATTGAAGCTTTCTTT
>TRBJ2-7|TRBD1|TRBV11-2|-
CASRVPGQGLSYEQYF
TGTGCCAGCAGGGTCCCCGGACAGGGGCTCTCCTACGAGCAGTACTTC
>TRBJ2-3|TRBD2|TRBV7-2|-
CASSSSSGGSDTQYF
TGTGCCAGCAGCTCATCTAGCGGGGGGTCCGATACGCAGTATTTT
>TRBJ1-2|-|TRBV5-6|-
CASSLAYGYTF
TGTGCCAGCAGCTTGGCATATGGCTACACCTTC
>TRBJ1-6|-|TRBV7-2|-
CASSPQGTPPLHF
TGTGCCAGCAGCCCGCAGGGTACCCCACCCCTCCACTTT
>TRBJ1-1|TRBD1|TRBV6-5|-
CASRTTGGRGEAFF
TGTGCCAGCAGAACGACAGGGGGCAGGGGTGAAGCTTTCTTT
>TRBJ1-4|TRBD1|TRBV4-3|-
CASSRSSRTGDEKLFF
TGCGCCAGCAGCCGATCGTCCCGGACAGGGGATGAAAAACTGTTTTTT
>TRBJ2-5|-|TRBV7-6|-
CASSLERTQYF
TGTGCCAGCAGCTTAGAGCGGACCCAGTACTTC
>TRBJ2-3|TRBD1|TRBV14|-
CASSQRPGQGADTQYF
TGTGCCAGCAGCCAACGTCCGGGACAGGGTGCAGATACGCAGTATTTT
>TRBJ2-2|-|TRBV11-3|-
CASSLGSGANTGELFF
TGTGCCAGCAGCTTGGGATCAGGGGCGAACACCGGGGAGCTGTTTTTT
>TRBJ1-2|TRBD1|TRBV7-9|-
CASSLALTGGDYGYTF
TGTGCCAGCAGCTTAGCGCTGACAGGGGGTGACTATGGCTACACCTTC
>TRBJ1-6|-|TRBV9|-
CASSSPGGGSPLHF
TGTGCCAGCAGCTCACCCGGGGGGGGTTCACCCCTCCACTTT
>TRBJ1-2|TRBD1|TRBV5-1|-
CASSQTRTGADGYTF
TGCGCCAGCAGCCAAACCCGGACAGGGGCTGATGGCTACACCTTC
>TRBJ1-1|TRBD1|TRBV30|-
CAWRRGQLNTEAFF
TGTGCCTGGAGGAGGGGACAGTTGAACACTGAAGCTTTCTTT
>TRBJ1-2|TRBD1|TRBV30|-
CAWSRDRGYYGYTF
TGTGCCTGGAGTCGGGACAGGGGCTACTATGGCTACACCTTC
>TRBJ2-5|-|TRBV5-1|-
CASSIGLRQETQYF
TGCGCCAGCAGCATAGGACTGCGCCAAGAGACCCAGTACTTC
>TRBJ2-7|TRBD1|TRBV4-1|-
CASSQSRTGDEQYF
TGCGCCAGCAGCCAATCTCGGACAGGAGACGAGCAGTACTTC
>TRBJ1-6|-|TRBV6-5|-
CASSYWEQGNSPLHF
TGTGCCAGCAGTTACTGGGAACAGGGTAATTCACCCCTCCACTTT
>TRBJ1-1|-|TRBV11-2|-
CASSLVSGSVGTEAFF
TGTGCCAGCAGCTTAGTTTCGGGGAGTGTAGGGACTGAAGCTTTCTTT
>TRBJ1-1|-|TRBV4-1|once
CASSAQGGLHTEAFF
TGCGCCAGCAGCGCCCAGGGCGGTTTGCACACTGAAGCTTTCTTT
>TRBJ1-1|TRBD1|TRBV5-1|once
CASSPRTGGTEAFF
TGCGCCAGCAGCCCACGGACAGGGGGCACTGAAGCTTTCTTT
>TRBJ1-4|TRBD1|TRBV19|-
CASSSTGWPNEKLFF
TGTGCCAGTAGTTCGACAGGGTGGCCTAATGAAAAACTGTTTTTT
>TRBJ2-7|-|TRBV30|-
CAWSVGSSYEQYF
TGTGCCTGGAGTGTAGGGAGCTCCTACGAGCAGTACTTC
>TRBJ2-1|-|TRBV30|-
CAWRVWGGVDEQFF
TGTGCCTGGAGAGTGTGGGGGGGCGTAGATGAGCAGTTCTTC